A selection of T cell receptor beta chains follows, all from one sample in a study of T cell responses to AZD1222 COVID-19 vaccine. Using immunoSEQ multiplex PCR, the repertoire was profiled, and TCRdb retains in-frame clones only, with some absent. The sample has 85,000 to 130,000 clones; 85% to 90% are singletons. Sequenced here: peripheral blood, sampled on day 0 of AZD1222 vaccination. The source of these receptors is an adult in good health. Both conserved end residues are part of each CDR3. D genes are given only for firm matches. Rows give clone size only sometimes, using once, few, many, or a class for an expanded clone.

J | size | V | D | CDR3 | DNA
TRBJ2-1 | - | TRBV28 | TRBD2 | CASSSSASGRDSYNEQFF | TGTGCCAGCAGTTCCTCTGCTAGCGGGAGAGACTCCTACAATGAGCAGTTCTTC
TRBJ2-3 | - | TRBV29-1 | TRBD1 | CSAGTVGTDTQYF | TGCAGCGCCGGGACAGTAGGGACAGATACGCAGTATTTT
TRBJ1-5 | - | TRBV4-2 | - | CASSHEQGGRQPQHF | TGTGCCAGCAGCCACGAACAGGGAGGTCGACAGCCCCAGCATTTT
TRBJ2-3 | once | TRBV2 | TRBD2 | CASRSGASGGLEDTQYF | TGTGCCAGTAGGTCGGGGGCTAGCGGGGGTCTAGAAGATACGCAGTATTTT
TRBJ2-3 | - | TRBV5-1 | - | CASSLKGAYTDTQYF | TGCGCCAGCAGCTTGAAAGGGGCCTACACAGATACGCAGTATTTT
TRBJ2-7 | once | TRBV5-1 | - | CASSLEKGNYEQYF | TGCGCCAGCAGCTTGGAGAAAGGTAACTACGAGCAGTACTTC
TRBJ2-1 | - | TRBV28 | - | CASSLKPLDGDNEQFF | TGTGCCAGCAGTTTAAAACCCTTGGACGGTGACAATGAGCAGTTCTTC
TRBJ2-3 | - | TRBV3-1/TRBV3-2 | - | CASSQADTQYF | TGTGCCAGCAGCCAAGCAGATACGCAGTATTTT
TRBJ2-3 | - | TRBV21-1 | - | CASSKLALGREVDTQYF | TGTGCCAGCAGCAAATTGGCGTTGGGCAGGGAGGTCGATACGCAGTATTTT
TRBJ1-1 | - | TRBV11-1 | - | CASSLGRNTEAFF | TGTGCCAGCAGCTTAGGGCGGAACACTGAAGCTTTCTTT
TRBJ2-7 | - | TRBV27 | TRBD1 | CASSYRGQGASYEQYF | TGTGCCAGCAGTTACCGAGGACAGGGGGCCTCTTACGAGCAGTACTTC
TRBJ1-2 | - | TRBV19 | - | CASSAQGYGYTF | TGTGCCAGTAGCGCACAGGGCTATGGCTACACCTTC
TRBJ1-1 | - | TRBV9 | - | CASSVSPGMNTEAFF | TGTGCCAGCAGCGTATCGCCCGGGATGAACACTGAAGCTTTCTTT
TRBJ1-4 | - | TRBV9 | - | CASSTSGSSYEKLFF | TGTGCCAGCAGCACTAGCGGCAGCTCTTATGAAAAACTGTTTTTT
TRBJ1-5 | once | TRBV18 | - | CASSARNQGLSGNQPQHF | TGTGCCAGCTCCGCCCGGAACCAGGGGTTGTCAGGCAATCAGCCCCAGCATTTT
TRBJ1-4 | - | TRBV5-1 | - | CASSFGGYNEKLFF | TGCGCCAGCAGCTTTGGCGGCTACAATGAAAAACTGTTTTTT
TRBJ1-2 | - | TRBV28 | - | CASSSAGPREGYTF | TGTGCCAGCAGTTCGGCCGGGCCGCGTGAAGGCTACACCTTC
TRBJ1-1 | - | TRBV5-1 | - | CASSLLSKSEAFF | TGCGCCAGCAGCTTGCTATCCAAGAGCGAAGCTTTCTTT
TRBJ2-1 | - | TRBV4-2 | TRBD1 | CASSQDRLQGYNEQFF | TGTGCCAGCAGCCAAGATAGGTTACAGGGGTACAATGAGCAGTTCTTC
TRBJ2-1 | - | TRBV7-9 | - | CASSLVAAEQFF | TGTGCCAGCAGCTTAGTAGCAGCTGAGCAGTTCTTC
TRBJ2-1 | - | TRBV25-1 | TRBD2 | CASRGLAGGEQFF | TGTGCCAGCAGGGGACTAGCGGGGGGTGAGCAGTTCTTC
TRBJ2-6 | - | TRBV18 | TRBD1 | CASSPSGTGVGGANVLTF | TGTGCCAGCTCACCTTCCGGGACAGGGGTTGGTGGGGCCAACGTCCTGACTTTC
TRBJ1-6 | - | TRBV19 | TRBD1 | CASAGQGASPLHF | TGTGCCAGCGCGGGACAGGGTGCTTCACCCCTCCACTTT
TRBJ1-6 | few | TRBV27 | - | CASSLGQWNSPLHF | TGTGCCAGCAGTTTAGGACAGTGGAATTCACCCCTCCACTTT
TRBJ2-1 | - | TRBV19 | TRBD1 | CASSMNRGVRKFF | TGTGCCAGTAGTATGAACAGGGGGGTTAGAAAGTTCTTC
TRBJ1-1 | - | TRBV29-1 | - | CSVEEPQGTAFF | TGCAGCGTTGAAGAACCACAGGGAACGGCTTTCTTT
TRBJ1-3 | - | TRBV9 | TRBD1 | CASSPRTGTGNTIYF | TGTGCCAGCAGCCCTCGGACAGGGACCGGAAACACCATATATTTT
TRBJ2-1 | - | TRBV19 | - | CASSILGDEQFF | TGTGCCAGTAGTATTTTGGGCGATGAGCAGTTCTTC
TRBJ1-1 | - | TRBV19 | TRBD1 | CASSIGYDRGNTEAFF | TGTGCCAGTAGCATTGGGTACGACAGGGGGAACACTGAAGCTTTCTTT
TRBJ1-1 | - | TRBV12-3/TRBV12-4 | - | CASSSGTYTEAFF | TGTGCCAGCAGTTCCGGGACATACACTGAAGCTTTCTTT
TRBJ2-3 | - | TRBV12-3/TRBV12-4 | - | CASSGRRTDTQYF | TGTGCCAGCAGTGGCAGACGCACAGATACGCAGTATTTT
TRBJ2-2 | - | TRBV5-1 | - | CASSPAGATGELFF | TGCGCCAGCAGCCCGGCGGGGGCTACCGGGGAGCTGTTTTTT
TRBJ2-1 | - | TRBV11-1 | TRBD2 | CASSPGGFGGRGEQFF | TGTGCCAGCAGCCCCGGAGGGTTTGGCGGGAGGGGGGAGCAGTTCTTC
TRBJ1-2 | - | TRBV10-1 | - | CASSDMAGWGYTF | TGCGCCAGCAGTGACATGGCAGGATGGGGCTACACCTTC
TRBJ1-2 | - | TRBV11-1 | - | CASSLLGTHLNYGYTF | TGTGCCAGCAGCTTATTAGGGACACACCTTAACTATGGCTACACCTTC
TRBJ1-6 | - | TRBV9 | - | CASSAQGGNSPLHF | TGTGCCAGCAGCGCCCAAGGGGGGAACTCACCCCTCCACTTT
TRBJ2-5 | - | TRBV19 | - | CASSPPGTPAETQYF | TGTGCCAGTAGTCCACCCGGGACCCCGGCGGAGACCCAGTACTTC
TRBJ1-5 | - | TRBV10-3 | - | CAISERRNQPQHF | TGTGCCATCAGTGAGAGGCGGAATCAGCCCCAGCATTTT
TRBJ1-1 | few | TRBV4-1 | TRBD1 | CASSQGQGGTEAFF | TGCGCCAGCAGCCAGGGACAGGGAGGAACTGAAGCTTTCTTT
TRBJ2-1 | - | TRBV14 | TRBD2 | CASSQERLAGGGGSYNEQFF | TGTGCCAGCAGCCAAGAAAGACTAGCGGGAGGTGGCGGCTCCTACAATGAGCAGTTCTTC
TRBJ1-1 | - | TRBV2 | - | CASSVHRANTEAFF | TGTGCCAGCAGTGTTCACAGGGCAAACACTGAAGCTTTCTTT
TRBJ1-5 | - | TRBV19 | - | CASRLTIGNQPQHF | TGTGCCAGTAGACTGACTATTGGCAATCAGCCCCAGCATTTT
TRBJ2-2 | - | TRBV6-6 | - | CASSYYLQVAGELFF | TGTGCCAGCAGTTACTACCTCCAGGTAGCCGGGGAGCTGTTTTTT
TRBJ2-6 | once | TRBV14 | - | CASSPAILGGSGANVLTF | TGTGCCAGCAGCCCGGCGATCCTTGGAGGCTCTGGGGCCAACGTCCTGACTTTC
TRBJ1-2 | - | TRBV16 | - | CASSQSPGTVKPNYGYTF | TGTGCCAGCAGCCAATCCCCGGGTACAGTCAAACCAAACTATGGCTACACCTTC
TRBJ1-4 | - | TRBV7-2 | - | CASSLRGQNEKLFF | TGTGCCAGCAGCTTAAGAGGACAGAATGAAAAACTGTTTTTT
TRBJ2-7 | - | TRBV5-6 | - | CASSLKGFGYEQYF | TGTGCCAGCAGCTTAAAGGGGTTTGGCTACGAGCAGTACTTC
TRBJ2-7 | many | TRBV7-9 | - | CASSQGLEVEIF | TGTGCCAGCAGCCAGGGGCTGGAAGTCGAAATCTTC
TRBJ2-7 | - | TRBV13 | TRBD1 | CASSNRQGGSYEQYF | TGTGCCAGCAGCAACCGACAGGGTGGCTCCTACGAGCAGTACTTC
TRBJ1-1 | few | TRBV5-4 | - | CASSPRGGMRNTEAFF | TGTGCCAGCAGTCCCCGGGGGGGGATGAGGAACACTGAAGCTTTCTTT
TRBJ2-1 | - | TRBV7-3 | - | CASSLSGAVYNEQFF | TGTGCCAGCAGCTTATCGGGAGCGGTCTACAATGAGCAGTTCTTC
TRBJ2-4 | - | TRBV2 | - | CASSEVTGPSGNIQYF | TGTGCCAGCAGTGAAGTCACAGGGCCCTCCGGAAACATTCAGTACTTC
TRBJ2-3 | - | TRBV7-3 | - | CASSLGVLATDTQYF | TGTGCCAGCAGCTTAGGGGTCCTCGCGACAGATACGCAGTATTTT
TRBJ2-1 | once | TRBV2 | - | CASSEKRSSYNEQFF | TGTGCCAGCAGTGAGAAGCGGAGCTCCTACAATGAGCAGTTCTTC
TRBJ2-1 | - | TRBV7-9 | - | CASSPDRSENEQFF | TGTGCCAGCAGCCCAGACAGGTCTGAGAATGAGCAGTTCTTC
TRBJ2-5 | - | TRBV18 | - | CASSPFGSRASGETQYF | TGTGCCAGCTCACCATTCGGGTCCAGGGCGTCTGGAGAGACCCAGTACTTC
TRBJ1-2 | - | TRBV28 | - | CASSPPGYGYTF | TGTGCCAGCAGCCCCCCAGGCTATGGCTACACCTTC
TRBJ1-4 | - | TRBV4-1 | - | CASRQAGQLNEKLFF | TGCGCCAGCAGACAAGCGGGACAACTTAATGAAAAACTGTTTTTT
TRBJ2-7 | - | TRBV5-1 | - | CASSLGYEQYF | TGCGCCAGCAGCTTGGGCTACGAGCAGTACTTC